This T cell receptor (beta chain) was obtained from a study of blood T cell repertoires in COVID-19. The wider study: Samples taken during acute and convalescent COVID-19 were collected in the United States, Italy and Spain.

The CDR3 is 13 residues long. The ends were cut back, 4 bases at V and 7 bases at J, with 11 bases in the middle. CDR1 is MGHRA and CDR2 is YSYEKL in the germline V gene. Those who participated ranged in age from roughly 18 to 90 years and resided in some 24 US areas. Clinical history reported by participants formed the basis on which cohorts were assigned. TCRdb's table, derived via immunoSEQ multiplex PCR, lists solely in-frame clones and lacks some. Of around 160,000 clones in the sample, 70% to 90% were seen once. This TCR derives from a man between 35 and 55 years old who had recovered from COVID-19. What was sequenced was PBMCs or T cells enriched from blood (not recorded which). The chain employs TRBV4-1 and TRBJ2-1; no reliable D call. CDR3 in DNA: TGCGCCAGCAGCCGCTCAGACTGGAATGAGCAGTTCTTC. Protein sequence: CASSRSDWNEQFF.